A selection of T cell receptor beta chains follows, all from one sample in a study of shared clonotypes between healthy human individuals. The protocol was immunoSEQ multiplex PCR, while the TCRdb copy is restricted to in-frame clones and leaves out a portion. The data show about 800,000 clones, about 97% seen once. Sequencing used naive CD8+ T cells sorted from blood. The source of these receptors is a man between 25 and 39 years old in good health. The CDR3 runs from the conserved cysteine through the conserved F or W. A D gene is named only where the DNA matches it firmly. Not all rows give a size; the values are once, few, many and, for expanded clones, a class.

clone_size	v_call	d_call	j_call	cdr3_aa	cdr3_nt
once	TRBV9	NA	TRBJ1-1	CASSPRQQNTEAFF	TGTGCCAGCAGCCCCCGGCAGCAGAACACTGAAGCTTTCTTT
NA	TRBV10-2	NA	TRBJ2-7	CASSVHGRYEQYF	TGCGCCAGCAGTGTACACGGACGTTACGAGCAGTACTTC
once	TRBV5-4	TRBD2	TRBJ2-5	CASSGRLAGERMDQETQYF	TGTGCCAGCAGCGGGAGACTAGCGGGAGAGCGGATGGATCAAGAGACCCAGTACTTC
NA	TRBV6-5	TRBD1	TRBJ2-7	CASSYWDRGSYEQYF	TGTGCCAGCAGTTACTGGGACAGGGGTTCCTACGAGCAGTACTTC
NA	TRBV6-1	TRBD2	TRBJ2-7	CASSETPGLVYEQYF	TGTGCCAGCAGTGAGACACCGGGACTAGTCTACGAGCAGTACTTC
NA	TRBV6-1	TRBD1	TRBJ2-7	CASSPQGQGADEQYF	TGTGCCAGCAGTCCCCAGGGACAGGGGGCTGACGAGCAGTACTTC
NA	TRBV29-1	NA	TRBJ2-5	CSVIKVVAKEETQYF	TGCAGCGTTATCAAGGTAGTAGCGAAGGAAGAGACCCAGTACTTC
NA	TRBV4-1	NA	TRBJ1-1	CASSLVGVNTEAFF	TGCGCCAGCAGTCTCGTGGGGGTGAACACTGAAGCTTTCTTT
NA	TRBV7-6	TRBD1	TRBJ2-3	CASSGRDRGTDTQYF	TGTGCCAGCAGCGGCCGGGACAGGGGAACAGATACGCAGTATTTT
NA	TRBV11-3	NA	TRBJ2-1	CASSTRGSGYNEQFF	TGTGCCAGCAGCACCCGCGGAAGCGGGTACAATGAGCAGTTCTTC
NA	TRBV28	NA	TRBJ2-5	CASSGETQYF	TGTGCCAGCAGTGGGGAGACCCAGTACTTC
NA	TRBV5-5	NA	TRBJ2-3	CASSAKGRGTDTQYF	TGTGCCAGCAGCGCAAAAGGACGTGGGACAGATACGCAGTATTTT
NA	TRBV27	NA	TRBJ1-1	CASSPGLNTEAFF	TGTGCCAGCAGCCCAGGACTGAACACTGAAGCTTTCTTT
NA	TRBV2	NA	TRBJ1-2	CASSAGFGPLYGYTF	TGTGCCAGCAGTGCGGGATTCGGGCCGCTCTATGGCTACACCTTC
NA	TRBV7-6	TRBD2	TRBJ2-7	CASSFSLAGVNEQYF	TGTGCCAGCAGCTTCTCACTAGCGGGAGTAAACGAGCAGTACTTC
NA	TRBV5-5	NA	TRBJ2-7	CASSPNSYEQYF	TGTGCCAGCAGCCCTAACTCCTACGAGCAGTACTTC
NA	TRBV27	TRBD2	TRBJ2-7	CASSLGTSGYEQYF	TGTGCCAGCAGTTTAGGGACTAGCGGGTACGAGCAGTACTTC
NA	TRBV7-9	NA	TRBJ2-7	CASSLRSTGSSGEQYF	TGTGCCAGCAGCTTAAGGTCGACCGGCTCGTCCGGCGAGCAGTACTTC
NA	TRBV7-6	NA	TRBJ2-5	CASSFEGFETQYF	TGTGCCAGCAGCTTTGAGGGGTTTGAGACCCAGTACTTC
NA	TRBV19	TRBD1	TRBJ2-1	CASSIDWTGGIYNEQFF	TGTGCCAGTAGTATAGACTGGACAGGGGGGATATACAATGAGCAGTTCTTC
once	TRBV7-9	TRBD2	TRBJ2-2	CASAFPQRESIGELFF	TGTGCCAGCGCCTTCCCCCAGCGGGAGAGTATCGGGGAGCTGTTTTTT
NA	TRBV4-3	NA	TRBJ2-5	CASSQDWRVQGTQYF	TGCGCCAGCAGCCAAGATTGGCGGGTGCAGGGGACCCAGTACTTC
NA	TRBV5-4	NA	TRBJ2-7	CASSSTNSISYEQYF	TGTGCCAGCAGCTCGACCAACTCAATCTCCTACGAGCAGTACTTC
NA	TRBV29-1	NA	TRBJ1-1	CSVVENTEAFF	TGCAGCGTTGTAGAGAACACTGAAGCTTTCTTT
NA	TRBV5-4	NA	TRBJ2-7	CASSSSAASYEQYF	TGTGCCAGCAGCTCTAGCGCAGCCTCCTACGAGCAGTACTTC
NA	TRBV13	TRBD1	TRBJ2-5	CASSLTGTGDETQYF	TGTGCCAGCAGCCTCACCGGGACAGGGGACGAGACCCAGTACTTC
NA	TRBV6-1	NA	TRBJ2-7	CASRQADYPYEQYF	TGTGCCAGCCGACAGGCGGACTACCCCTACGAGCAGTACTTC
NA	TRBV28	TRBD2	TRBJ2-7	CASSELAGNEQYF	TGTGCCAGCAGTGAACTAGCGGGGAACGAGCAGTACTTC
NA	TRBV7-6	NA	TRBJ2-3	CASSPEVGGTDTQYF	TGTGCCAGCAGCCCAGAGGTGGGCGGCACAGATACGCAGTATTTT
NA	TRBV15	NA	TRBJ2-1	CATSRPLDEQFF	TGTGCCACCAGCAGACCTCTCGATGAGCAGTTCTTC
NA	TRBV28	TRBD1	TRBJ2-5	CASSFSGQGVEYF	TGTGCCAGCAGTTTCTCCGGACAGGGGGTGGAGTACTTC
NA	TRBV10-2	NA	TRBJ2-7	CASSAGSYEQYF	TGCGCCAGCAGTGCGGGTTCCTACGAGCAGTACTTC
NA	TRBV7-6	NA	TRBJ2-1	CASSLLGSSSYNEQFF	TGTGCCAGCAGCTTATTAGGGTCAAGCTCCTACAATGAGCAGTTCTTC
NA	TRBV28	NA	TRBJ2-3	CASSLTGLSTDTQYF	TGTGCCAGCAGTTTGACGGGTCTAAGCACAGATACGCAGTATTTT
NA	TRBV9	NA	TRBJ1-2	CASNPLPGANGYTF	TGTGCCAGCAACCCCCTCCCGGGGGCGAATGGCTACACCTTC
once	TRBV10-2	TRBD1	TRBJ1-2	CASGTGDPLLYGYTF	TGCGCCAGCGGGACAGGAGACCCCCTCCTCTATGGCTACACCTTC
NA	TRBV9	NA	TRBJ2-3	CASNEDSSTDTQYF	TGTGCCAGCAACGAAGACAGCAGCACAGATACGCAGTATTTT
once	TRBV27	NA	TRBJ2-2	CASSLGTLGELFF	TGTGCCAGCAGTTTGGGGACGCTCGGGGAGCTGTTTTTT
NA	TRBV7-9	TRBD2	TRBJ2-7	CASSSTDRGRDEQYF	TGTGCCAGCAGCTCCACGGATCGGGGGAGGGACGAGCAGTACTTC
NA	TRBV19	NA	TRBJ2-7	CASSIVGYSYEQYF	TGTGCCAGTAGTATAGTTGGATACTCCTACGAGCAGTACTTC
NA	TRBV28	NA	TRBJ1-5	CATSIQGPLQPQHF	TGTGCCACCTCGATTCAGGGGCCCCTGCAGCCCCAGCATTTT
NA	TRBV27	TRBD1	TRBJ2-1	CASRPAEGQRYNEQFF	TGTGCCAGCAGACCTGCTGAGGGACAGCGATACAATGAGCAGTTCTTC
NA	TRBV10-1	NA	TRBJ2-3	CASSEGSGHTQYF	TGCGCCAGCAGTGAAGGAAGCGGGCATACGCAGTATTTT
NA	TRBV10-2	TRBD2	TRBJ2-7	CASSFSTSGSFSEQYF	TGCGCCAGCAGTTTTTCGACTAGCGGGAGTTTCTCCGAGCAGTACTTC
NA	TRBV9	NA	TRBJ2-1	CASTPSGVRDEQFF	TGTGCCAGCACCCCGTCGGGAGTCCGCGATGAGCAGTTCTTC
once	TRBV6-5	TRBD2	TRBJ2-2	CASSQGTSSAGELFF	TGTGCCAGCAGCCAAGGGACTAGCAGCGCCGGGGAGCTGTTTTTT
NA	TRBV7-9	NA	TRBJ2-3	CASSLGGNSRTNTQYF	TGTGCCAGCAGCTTAGGTGGCAACTCGCGCACAAATACGCAGTATTTT
NA	TRBV19	TRBD2	TRBJ2-5	CASSIPGGGETQYF	TGTGCCAGTAGTATACCGGGAGGGGGGGAGACCCAGTACTTC